A single sample is the source of the 9 T cell receptor beta chains below, sequenced in a study of memory CD4+ T cells and cytomegalovirus serostatus. Single viable CD3+CD4+CD8-CD45RO+ cells were sorted as the memory CD4+ T cells. Measured with immunoSEQ multiplex PCR; TCRdb has only the in-frame clones, and not every one. Of roughly 49,000 clones in the sample, approximately 80% are singletons; the top ten hold 0.55% to 0.7%. The sequencing sample was made of memory CD4+ T cells from blood. Source of these receptors: an adult in good health and CMV-seronegative.

The J gene is TRBJ2-2, the V gene TRBV7-2; 11 nucleotides align to TRBD2. This CDR3 is built from 16 residues. The trim removed 6 bases at V and 6 bases at J, leaving 9 bases unmatched. Germline values: CDR1 SGHTA, CDR2 FQGNSA. CDR3 in DNA: TGTGCCAGCAGTTGGATTAGCGGGGGGGAGGCCGGGGAGCTGTTTTTT. Its translation is CASSWISGGEAGELFF. The full variable domain, completed using reference TRBV7-2 and TRBJ2-2, is GAGVSQSPSNKVTEKGKDVELRCDPISGHTALYWYRQSLGQGLEFLIYFQGNSAPDKSGLPSDRFSAERTGGSVSTLTIQRTQQEDSAVYLCASSWISGGEAGELFFGEGSRLTVL.

The chain recombines TRBV28 with TRBJ1-5, with D maybe TRBD1 (5 bases). V was pared by 4 bases and J by 13 bases, with 14 bases between. CDR1 is MDHEN and CDR2 is SYDVKM in the germline V gene. The CDR3 covers 12 residues. In DNA form, the CDR3 reads TGTGCCAGCAGTTGGGGCGAGACATCTCAGCATTTT. Protein sequence: CASSWGETSQHF.

This clone is a singleton in its sample. CDR3 sequence reads: CASSEFQAGELFF. DNA of the CDR3: TGTGCCAGCAGTGAATTTCAGGCCGGGGAGCTGTTTTTT. The rearrangement links TRBV6-1 to TRBJ2-2, with D unresolved. The V end was cut by 2 bases, the J end by 6 bases, with 7 bases between. Germline CDR1 and CDR2: MNHNS and SASEGT. The CDR3 is 13 amino acids.

This chain connects TRBV2 to TRBJ2-7; TRBD2 matches 9 bases. The V gene end was trimmed by 4 bases and the J gene end by 7 bases; junction bases not matched to a gene: 11. Germline lookup yields CDR1 SNHLY and CDR2 FYNNEI. The CDR3 has 15 amino acids. CDR3: CASSVGTSTLNEQYF. CDR3 in DNA: TGTGCCAGCAGTGTCGGGACTAGCACACTTAATGAGCAGTACTTC.

The chain employs TRBV28 and TRBJ1-1; D perhaps matches TRBD1 (5 bases). The V end lost 8 bases, the J end lost 4 bases, and 14 bases lay between the germline ends. Germline values: CDR1 MDHEN, CDR2 SYDVKM. The CDR3 consists of 13 residues. For the CDR3, the DNA is TGTGCCAGCCCAAATGAGAGGGGCACTGAAGCTTTCTTT. Translating gives CASPNERGTEAFF.

CDR3 region: CASSLGTGGQETQYF. CDR3 in DNA: TGCGCCAGCAGCTTGGGGACGGGGGGTCAAGAGACCCAGTACTTC. This sequence joins TRBV5-1 and TRBJ2-5; 7 bases agree with TRBD2. The V segment lost 0 bases and the J segment 2 bases; nucleotides outside the gene matches: 4. In germline, CDR1 is SGHRS, CDR2 YFSETQ. There are 15 residues in the CDR3.

V usage is TRBV6-6 and J usage is TRBJ2-4; the match to TRBD1 covers 7 bases. The CDR3 has 15 residues. V lost 2 bases to trimming and J lost 1 base; unmatched junction nucleotides: 2. Germline values: CDR1 MNHNY, CDR2 SVGAGI (reference sequence). The DNA of the CDR3 is TGTGCCAGCAGTTACCCGACAGGGGCCAAAAACATTCAGTACTTC. This gives the protein CASSYPTGAKNIQYF.

The rearrangement joins TRBV11-3 to TRBJ1-1; no definite D call. CDR1 is SGHNT and CDR2 is YENEEA in the germline V gene. The CDR3 is 15 residues long. V was pared by 1 base and J by 0 bases, with 9 bases between. CDR3 residues: CASSLGRGLNTEAFF. The CDR3 nucleotides read TGTGCCAGCAGCTTAGGTCGGGGATTGAACACTGAAGCTTTCTTT.

J is TRBJ1-3 and V is TRBV5-1; no firm D call. CDR3 length equals 15 residues. Germline loops: CDR1 SGHRS, CDR2 YFSETQ. The V and J ends lost 2 bases and 0 bases respectively, with 9 bases between them. CDR3 sequence reads: CASSLGPISGNTIYF. The DNA of the CDR3 is TGCGCCAGCAGCTTAGGACCGATCTCTGGAAACACCATATATTTT.